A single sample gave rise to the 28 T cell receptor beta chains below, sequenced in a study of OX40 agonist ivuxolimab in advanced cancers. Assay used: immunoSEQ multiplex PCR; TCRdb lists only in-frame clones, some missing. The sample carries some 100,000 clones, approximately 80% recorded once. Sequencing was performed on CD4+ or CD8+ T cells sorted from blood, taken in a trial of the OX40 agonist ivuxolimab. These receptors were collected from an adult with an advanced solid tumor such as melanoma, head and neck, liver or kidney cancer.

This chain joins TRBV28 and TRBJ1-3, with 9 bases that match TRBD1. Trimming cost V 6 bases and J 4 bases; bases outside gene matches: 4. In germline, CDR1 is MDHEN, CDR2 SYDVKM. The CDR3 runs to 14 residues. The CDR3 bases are TGTGCCAGCAGCACGACAGGGGGAGGAAACACCATATATTTT. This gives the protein CASSTTGGGNTIYF.

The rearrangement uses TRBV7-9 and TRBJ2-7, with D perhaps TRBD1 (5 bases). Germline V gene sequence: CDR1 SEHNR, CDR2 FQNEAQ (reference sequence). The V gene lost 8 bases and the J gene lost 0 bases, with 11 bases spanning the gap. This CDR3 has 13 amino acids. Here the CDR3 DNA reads TGTGCCAGCTCAGGGCCGAGCTCCTACGAGCAGTACTTC. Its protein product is CASSGPSSYEQYF.

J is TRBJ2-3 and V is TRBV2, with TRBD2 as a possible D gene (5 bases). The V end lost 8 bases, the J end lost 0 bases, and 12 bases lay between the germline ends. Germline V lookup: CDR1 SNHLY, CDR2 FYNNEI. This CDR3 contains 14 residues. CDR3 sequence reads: CASLSVTSTDTQYF. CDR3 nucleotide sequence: TGTGCCAGCCTTAGCGTTACTAGCACAGATACGCAGTATTTT.

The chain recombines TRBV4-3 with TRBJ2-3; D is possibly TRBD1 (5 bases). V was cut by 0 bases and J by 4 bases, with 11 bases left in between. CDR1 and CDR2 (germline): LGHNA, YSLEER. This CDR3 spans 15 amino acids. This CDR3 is CASSQDPGSADTQYF. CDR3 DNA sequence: TGCGCCAGCAGCCAAGATCCAGGGTCGGCAGATACGCAGTATTTT.

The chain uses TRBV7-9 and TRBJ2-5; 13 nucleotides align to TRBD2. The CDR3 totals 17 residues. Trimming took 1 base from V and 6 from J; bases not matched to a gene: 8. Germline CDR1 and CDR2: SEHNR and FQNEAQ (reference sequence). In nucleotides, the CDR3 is TGTGCCAGCAGCTTAGACGGACTAGCGGGGGCCAGGAAGACCCAGTACTTC. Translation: CASSLDGLAGARKTQYF.

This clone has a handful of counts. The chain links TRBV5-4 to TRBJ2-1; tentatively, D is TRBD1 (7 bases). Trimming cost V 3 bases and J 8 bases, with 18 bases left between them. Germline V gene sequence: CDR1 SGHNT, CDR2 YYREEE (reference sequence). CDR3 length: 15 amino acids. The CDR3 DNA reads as TGTGCCAGCAGCTCCTCAGGGGGAAGGAGGGATGAGCAGTTCTTC. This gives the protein CASSSSGGRRDEQFF. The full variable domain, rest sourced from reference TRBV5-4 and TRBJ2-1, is ETGVTQSPTHLIKTRGQQVTLRCSSQSGHNTVSWYQQALGQGPQFIFQYYREEENGRGNFPPRFSGLQFPNYSSELNVNALELDDSALYLCASSSSGGRRDEQFFGPGTRLTVL.

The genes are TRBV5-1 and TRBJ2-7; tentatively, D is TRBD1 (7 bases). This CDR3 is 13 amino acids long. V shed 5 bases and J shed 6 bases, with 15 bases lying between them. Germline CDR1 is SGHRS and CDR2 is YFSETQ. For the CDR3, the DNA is TGCGCCAGCAGGGAGGGGCAGGGGGGCGAGCAGTACTTC. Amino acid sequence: CASREGQGGEQYF.

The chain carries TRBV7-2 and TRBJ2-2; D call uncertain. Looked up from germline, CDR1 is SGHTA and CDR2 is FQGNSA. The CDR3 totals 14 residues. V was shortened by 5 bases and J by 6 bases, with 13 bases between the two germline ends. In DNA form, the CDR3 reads TGTGCCAGCAGCCCTATGCGGACGGCCGGGGAGCTGTTTTTT. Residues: CASSPMRTAGELFF.

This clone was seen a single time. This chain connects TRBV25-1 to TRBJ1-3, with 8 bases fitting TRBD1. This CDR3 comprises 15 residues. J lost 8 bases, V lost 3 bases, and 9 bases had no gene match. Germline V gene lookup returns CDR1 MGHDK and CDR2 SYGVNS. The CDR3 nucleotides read TGTGCCAGCAGTGAGGGCGGGACAGGAGGCCACACCATATATTTT. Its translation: CASSEGGTGGHTIYF.

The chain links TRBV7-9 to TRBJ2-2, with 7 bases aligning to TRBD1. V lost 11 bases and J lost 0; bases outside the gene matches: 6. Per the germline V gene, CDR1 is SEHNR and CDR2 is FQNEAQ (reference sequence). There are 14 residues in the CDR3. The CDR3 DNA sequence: TGTGCCTCCCAGACAGGGTCGAACACCGGGGAGCTGTTTTTT. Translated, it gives CASQTGSNTGELFF.

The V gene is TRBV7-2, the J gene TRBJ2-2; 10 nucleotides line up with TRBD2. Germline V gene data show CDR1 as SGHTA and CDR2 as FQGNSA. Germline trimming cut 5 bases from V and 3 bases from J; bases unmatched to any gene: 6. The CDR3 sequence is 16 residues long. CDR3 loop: CASSLLAGAYTGELFF. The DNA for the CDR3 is TGTGCCAGCAGCCTTCTAGCGGGGGCCTACACCGGGGAGCTGTTTTTT.

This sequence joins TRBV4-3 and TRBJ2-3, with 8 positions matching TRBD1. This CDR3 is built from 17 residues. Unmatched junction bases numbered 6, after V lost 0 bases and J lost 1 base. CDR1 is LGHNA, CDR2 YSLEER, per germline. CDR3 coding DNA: TGCGCCAGCAGCCAAGATGGGCAGGGGGCCGGCACAGATACGCAGTATTTT. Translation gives CASSQDGQGAGTDTQYF.

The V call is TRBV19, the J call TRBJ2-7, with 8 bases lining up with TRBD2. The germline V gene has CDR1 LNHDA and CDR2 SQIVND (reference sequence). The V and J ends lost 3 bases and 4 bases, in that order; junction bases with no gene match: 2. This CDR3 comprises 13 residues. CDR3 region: CASSIRGRYEQYF. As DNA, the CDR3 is TGTGCCAGTAGTATCCGCGGGAGGTACGAGCAGTACTTC.

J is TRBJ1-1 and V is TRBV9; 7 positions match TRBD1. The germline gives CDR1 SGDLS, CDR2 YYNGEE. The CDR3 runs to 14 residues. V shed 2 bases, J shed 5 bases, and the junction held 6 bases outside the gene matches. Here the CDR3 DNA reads TGTGCCAGCAGCGTTGTCGACAGGGATACTGAAGCTTTCTTT. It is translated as CASSVVDRDTEAFF.

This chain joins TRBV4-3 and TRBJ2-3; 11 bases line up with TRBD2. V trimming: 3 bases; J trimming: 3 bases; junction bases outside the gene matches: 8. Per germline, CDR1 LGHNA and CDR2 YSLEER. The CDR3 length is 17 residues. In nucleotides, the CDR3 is TGCGCCAGCAGCCACACCCCTACTAGCGGGGGAACAGATACGCAGTATTTT. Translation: CASSHTPTSGGTDTQYF.

The CDR3 spells CAWTRKGQGVNQPQHF. The CDR3, as DNA: TGTGCCTGGACCCGGAAGGGACAGGGCGTCAATCAGCCCCAGCATTTT. The chain is built from TRBV30 and TRBJ1-5, with 9 bases fitting TRBD1. Germline loops: CDR1 GTSNPN, CDR2 SVGIG (reference sequence). The CDR3 has 16 amino acids. The J segment lost 3 bases and the V segment lost 4 bases, leaving 10 bases of the junction unmatched.

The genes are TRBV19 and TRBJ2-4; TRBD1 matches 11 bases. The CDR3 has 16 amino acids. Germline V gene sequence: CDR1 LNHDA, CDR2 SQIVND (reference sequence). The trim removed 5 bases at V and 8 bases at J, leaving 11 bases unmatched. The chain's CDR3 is CASSVGQGVRGDIQYF. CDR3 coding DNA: TGTGCCAGTAGTGTGGGACAGGGGGTCAGAGGGGACATTCAGTACTTC.

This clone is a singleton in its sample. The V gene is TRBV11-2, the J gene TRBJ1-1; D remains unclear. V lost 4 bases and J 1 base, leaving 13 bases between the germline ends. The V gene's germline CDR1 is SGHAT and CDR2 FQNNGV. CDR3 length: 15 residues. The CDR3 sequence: CASSSLGLTNTEAFF. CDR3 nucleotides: TGTGCCAGCAGCTCCCTTGGGTTGACGAACACTGAAGCTTTCTTT.

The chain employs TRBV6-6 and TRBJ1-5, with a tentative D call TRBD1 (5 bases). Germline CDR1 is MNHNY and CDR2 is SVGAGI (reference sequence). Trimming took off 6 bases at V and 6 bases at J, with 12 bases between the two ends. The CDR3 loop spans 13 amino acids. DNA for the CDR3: TGTGCCAGCAGCCTCAGGGACGGTCAGCCCCAGCATTTT. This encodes CASSLRDGQPQHF.

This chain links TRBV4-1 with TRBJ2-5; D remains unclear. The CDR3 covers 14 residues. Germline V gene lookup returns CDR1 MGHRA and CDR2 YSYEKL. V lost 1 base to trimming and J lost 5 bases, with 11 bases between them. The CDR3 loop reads CASSQGISLETQYF. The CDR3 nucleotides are TGCGCCAGCAGCCAAGGGATTAGCTTGGAGACCCAGTACTTC.

In DNA, the CDR3 is TGTGCCAGTAGTATATTGTCGGGGAGCGGCTACACCTTC. Its protein is CASSILSGSGYTF. V gene TRBV19 combines with J gene TRBJ1-2; no clear D. The V end lost 2 bases, the J end lost 8 bases, and 12 bases lay between the germline ends. This CDR3 is 13 amino acids long. Per the germline V gene, CDR1 is LNHDA and CDR2 is SQIVND (reference sequence).

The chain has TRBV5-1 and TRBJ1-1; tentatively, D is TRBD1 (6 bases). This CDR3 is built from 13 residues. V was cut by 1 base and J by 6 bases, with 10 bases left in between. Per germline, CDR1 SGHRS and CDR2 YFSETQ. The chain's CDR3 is CASSLKGGSEAFF. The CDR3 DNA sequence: TGCGCCAGCAGCTTGAAGGGGGGGTCTGAAGCTTTCTTT.

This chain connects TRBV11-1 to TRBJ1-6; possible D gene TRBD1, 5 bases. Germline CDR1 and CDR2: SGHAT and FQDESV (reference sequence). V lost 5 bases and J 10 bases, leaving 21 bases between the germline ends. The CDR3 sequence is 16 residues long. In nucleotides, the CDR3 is TGTGCCAGCAGCCTCGAGAAGGGGAGGACGGGATCACCCCTCCACTTT. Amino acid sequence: CASSLEKGRTGSPLHF.

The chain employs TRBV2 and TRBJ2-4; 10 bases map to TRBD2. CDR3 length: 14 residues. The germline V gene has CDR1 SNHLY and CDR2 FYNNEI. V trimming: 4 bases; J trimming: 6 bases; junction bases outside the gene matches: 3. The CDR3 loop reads CASSVSGGANIQYF. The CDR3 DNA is TGTGCCAGCAGTGTGAGCGGGGGGGCAAACATTCAGTACTTC. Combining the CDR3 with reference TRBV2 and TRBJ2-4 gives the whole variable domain EPEVTQTPSHQVTQMGQEVILRCVPISNHLYFYWYRQILGQKVEFLVSFYNNEISEKSEIFDDQFSVERPDGSNFTLKIRSTKLEDSAMYFCASSVSGGANIQYFGAGTRLSVL.

CDR3 sequence reads: CASSGSGSGVGEQFF. The DNA for the CDR3 is TGCGCCAGCAGCGGTAGCGGGAGTGGTGTAGGTGAGCAGTTCTTC. The chain joins TRBV5-1 to TRBJ2-1; 9 nucleotides line up with TRBD2. The J segment lost 9 bases and the V segment lost 4 bases, leaving 11 bases of the junction unmatched. Germline V lookup: CDR1 SGHRS, CDR2 YFSETQ. The CDR3 loop spans 15 amino acids.

CDR3 protein: CAWSGDSSLEQYF. In DNA, the CDR3 is TGTGCCTGGAGCGGTGACTCGTCCCTCGAGCAGTACTTC. The chain carries TRBV30 and TRBJ2-7; no reliable D call. The CDR3 contains 13 residues. Looked up from germline, CDR1 is GTSNPN and CDR2 is SVGIG (reference sequence). V lost 3 bases and J 6 bases, leaving 15 bases between the germline ends.

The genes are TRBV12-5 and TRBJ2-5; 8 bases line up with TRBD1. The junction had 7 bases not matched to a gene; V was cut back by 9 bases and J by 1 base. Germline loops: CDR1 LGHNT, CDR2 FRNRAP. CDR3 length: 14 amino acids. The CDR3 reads CASRQGSSQETQYF. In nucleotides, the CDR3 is TGTGCTAGCCGACAGGGGTCCTCCCAAGAGACCCAGTACTTC.

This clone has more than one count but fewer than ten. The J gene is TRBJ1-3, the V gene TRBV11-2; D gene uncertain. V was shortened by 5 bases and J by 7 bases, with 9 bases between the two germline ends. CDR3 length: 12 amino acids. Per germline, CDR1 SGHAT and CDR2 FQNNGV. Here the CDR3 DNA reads TGTGCCAGCAGCCCACCGGGGAACACCATATATTTT. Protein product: CASSPPGNTIYF.